A selection of T cell receptor beta chains follows, all from one sample in a study of blood T cell repertoires in COVID-19. Repertoires were generated with immunoSEQ multiplex PCR, while TCRdb's copy carries only in-frame clones and drops some. The repertoire holds 200,000 to 250,000 clones, with about 83% as singletons. Sequenced sample: peripheral blood. These receptors were obtained from a human donor in a cohort sampled during active COVID-19. Both conserved end residues are part of each CDR3. D genes are given only for firm matches. Clone sizes are given selectively: once, few, many, or a class where the clone is expanded.

CASSGTGGLIATGELFF | TGTGCCAGCAGTGGAACAGGGGGCTTGATCGCCACCGGGGAGCTGTTTTTT | TRBV28 | few | TRBJ2-2 | TRBD1
CASSPASSGSLHEQYF | TGTGCCAGCAGCCCTGCTTCTAGCGGGAGCCTCCACGAGCAGTACTTC | TRBV7-9 | - | TRBJ2-7 | TRBD2
CASSGRAGETDTQYF | TGTGCCAGTAGCGGAAGAGCGGGAGAGACAGATACGCAGTATTTT | TRBV19 | - | TRBJ2-3 | TRBD2
CATSRDVGRGVISPLHF | TGTGCCACCAGCAGAGATGTTGGGAGGGGAGTGATTTCACCCCTCCACTTT | TRBV15 | - | TRBJ1-6 | -
CASSPLGDRGYEQYF | TGTGCCAGCAGTCCCCTTGGAGACCGAGGCTACGAGCAGTACTTC | TRBV2 | once | TRBJ2-7 | -
CASSLGLQRDTDTQYF | TGCGCCAGCAGCTTAGGGCTCCAGCGGGACACAGATACGCAGTATTTT | TRBV5-1 | - | TRBJ2-3 | TRBD2
CAWSTGTGSSPLHF | TGTGCCTGGAGTACAGGGACAGGGTCTTCACCCCTCCACTTT | TRBV30 | - | TRBJ1-6 | TRBD1
CASTKGVQVDQPQHF | TGTGCCAGTACTAAAGGGGTACAGGTCGATCAGCCCCAGCATTTT | TRBV19 | - | TRBJ1-5 | -
CASSVGLAATGELFF | TGTGCCAGCAGCGTGGGACTAGCGGCCACCGGGGAGCTGTTTTTT | TRBV11-2 | - | TRBJ2-2 | TRBD2
CASSLSGGAMNTEAFF | TGCGCCAGCAGCTTGAGTGGGGGGGCCATGAACACTGAAGCTTTCTTT | TRBV5-1 | - | TRBJ1-1 | -
CAISDRVKNSDTQYF | TGTGCCATCAGCGACAGGGTTAAGAATTCAGATACGCAGTATTTT | TRBV10-3 | once | TRBJ2-3 | TRBD1
CASSLSHRSGNTIYF | TGTGCCAGCAGCTTATCCCACAGGTCAGGAAACACCATATATTTT | TRBV7-2 | - | TRBJ1-3 | -
CASSSVGGTLGYTF | TGTGCCAGCAGCTCAGTGGGAGGGACATTGGGCTACACCTTC | TRBV11-2 | - | TRBJ1-2 | -
CAISVASGGAADTQYF | TGTGCCATCAGTGTCGCTAGCGGGGGGGCCGCAGATACGCAGTATTTT | TRBV10-3 | - | TRBJ2-3 | TRBD2
CASSPPRAGGRETQYF | TGTGCCAGCAGCCCCCCCCGGGCGGGGGGGAGGGAGACCCAGTACTTC | TRBV11-2 | - | TRBJ2-5 | TRBD2